This record covers a single T cell receptor beta chain. Its antigen is unknown. The germline V gene encodes CDR1 SGHNT and CDR2 YYREEE (reference sequence). This CDR3 contains 15 residues. V lost 3 bases, J lost 5 bases, and 15 bases lay in between. This sample was included in a study of cytomegalovirus exposure and HLA in healthy donors. Points from the study as a whole: 87-base-pair reads could not separate some V segments, including TRBV6-2 and TRBV6-3. Associated with cytomegalovirus, according to the listing, were 150 to 200 TCR beta chains.

PCR amplification relied on 60 Vbeta primers (plus 13 Jbeta primers). Profiling relied on immunoSEQ multiplex PCR, and the TCRdb table lists in-frame clones only, not all of them. The sample holds approximately 140,000 clones, 55% to 80% seen once. This TCR was recovered from a woman aged 60-70 years in good health and CMV-seropositive. Sequenced material: PBMCs. The genes are TRBV5-4 and TRBJ1-5; D is uncertain. CDR3 protein: CASSSAPGVDQPQHF. CDR3 coding DNA: TGTGCCAGCAGCTCCGCCCCAGGCGTGGATCAGCCCCAGCATTTT. Full variable domain (outside the CDR3, taken from reference TRBV5-4 and TRBJ1-5): ETGVTQSPTHLIKTRGQQVTLRCSSQSGHNTVSWYQQALGQGPQFIFQYYREEENGRGNFPPRFSGLQFPNYSSELNVNALELDDSALYLCASSSAPGVDQPQHFGDGTRLSIL.